A single sample is the source of the 28 T cell receptor beta chains below, sequenced in a study of blood T cell repertoires in COVID-19. Sequenced by immunoSEQ multiplex PCR; TCRdb stores in-frame clones only, minus some. The sample comprises about 230,000 clones, around 84% of which are singletons, and approximately 18% rests with the top ten. Specimen: peripheral blood. These receptors originate from a woman over 75 with active or convalescent COVID-19.

J is TRBJ2-2 and V is TRBV7-2; a weak D match, TRBD1 (5 bases). The CDR3 is 13 amino acids. V dropped 4 bases and J dropped 4 bases, with 7 bases sitting between them. Germline V gene lookup returns CDR1 SGHTA and CDR2 FQGNSA. CDR3 amino acids: CASSWTSTGELFF. The CDR3 nucleotides are TGTGCCAGCAGCTGGACATCCACCGGGGAGCTGTTTTTT.

The V gene is TRBV2, the J gene TRBJ1-1, with TRBD1 matching 8 bases. Trimming cost V 5 bases and J 5 bases; bases outside gene matches: 7. Germline assignment: CDR1 SNHLY and CDR2 FYNNEI. The CDR3 length is 14 residues. CDR3 loop: CASSRQGARTEAFF. Written as DNA, the CDR3 is TGTGCCAGCAGTAGGCAGGGGGCTCGGACTGAAGCTTTCTTT.

The chain carries TRBV6-1 and TRBJ2-3, with D possibly matching TRBD1 (5 bases). Trimming left V 2 bases short and J 7 bases short, with 19 bases between. CDR1 and CDR2 (germline): MNHNS, SASEGT. This CDR3 region has 16 residues. CDR3 sequence: CASSESTQAPRYTQYF. In nucleotides, the CDR3 is TGTGCCAGCAGTGAATCCACACAGGCACCAAGGTATACGCAGTATTTT.

This clone was detected a few times. J is TRBJ2-3 and V is TRBV18, with D possibly matching TRBD1 (5 bases). The CDR3 is 12 amino acids. Per germline, CDR1 KGHSH and CDR2 LQKENI. Trimming stripped 6 bases from V and 6 bases from J, with 10 bases between. The CDR3 DNA is TGTGCCAGCTCGGGGCGCCGCGATACGCAGTATTTT. This sequence encodes CASSGRRDTQYF.

The rearrangement links TRBV5-1 to TRBJ2-7, with 16 nucleotides matching TRBD2. J was trimmed by 0 bases and V by 4 bases; bases with no gene match: 10. The CDR3 consists of 19 residues. The germline CDR1 and CDR2 sequences are SGHRS and YFSETQ. CDR3 loop: CASSRLGTSGGANSYEQYF. The CDR3 coding sequence is TGCGCCAGCAGCCGCCTCGGGACTAGCGGGGGGGCCAACTCCTACGAGCAGTACTTC.

The chain couples TRBV21-1 to TRBJ1-3; TRBD1 reflects the table's D call only, with no check against the DNA. TRBV21-1 has pseudogene status. The CDR3 sequence is 18 residues long. CDR3 sequence reads: CASSRGNRTGLPGNTIYF. The CDR3 coding sequence is TGTGCCAGCAGCCGTGGGAACAGGACAGGCCTTCCTGGAAACACCATATATTTT.

The rearrangement links TRBV29-1 to TRBJ1-1; D possibly corresponds to TRBD1 (6 bases). This CDR3 is built from 12 residues. V lost 6 bases, J lost 6 bases, and 14 bases lay in between. The germline V gene encodes CDR1 SQVTM and CDR2 ANQGSEA. CDR3 sequence reads: CSVAGGHSEAFF. Here the CDR3 DNA reads TGCAGCGTCGCGGGGGGGCACTCTGAAGCTTTCTTT.

This clone was seen only a few times. Other DNA variants within this sample encode the same CDR3. The chain links TRBV12-3 or TRBV12-4 to TRBJ1-3; D remains unclear. This CDR3 region has 13 residues. Trimming took 1 base from V and 5 from J, leaving 6 bases between them. Here the CDR3 DNA reads TGTGCCAGCAGTTTAGGAGGGCGAAACACCATATATTTT. Translation gives CASSLGGRNTIYF.

The chain links TRBV24-1 to TRBJ2-2; weak D call: TRBD1 (6 bases). Trimming cost V 4 bases and J 2 bases, with 19 bases left between them. This CDR3 comprises 18 residues. Germline V gene data show CDR1 as KGHDR and CDR2 as SFDVKD. This CDR3 reads CATSDSLRGGSNTGELFF. The CDR3 DNA follows: TGTGCCACCAGTGACTCCCTCCGTGGGGGCTCAAACACCGGGGAGCTGTTTTTT.

The rearrangement links TRBV7-2 to TRBJ2-1; 11 nucleotides agree with TRBD2. After removal of 3 bases from V and 5 bases from J, the junction contained 9 bases not matched to a gene. CDR3 length: 17 residues. From germline, CDR1 is SGHTA and CDR2 FQGNSA. The CDR3 loop reads CASSFIPSGLADNEQFF. The CDR3 region has the DNA TGTGCCAGCAGCTTTATCCCGTCGGGACTAGCGGACAATGAGCAGTTCTTC.

This rearrangement joins TRBV20-1 to TRBJ1-2, with D uncertain. V was trimmed by 3 bases and J by 0 bases, leaving 8 bases between them. Germline V gene lookup returns CDR1 DFQATT and CDR2 SNEGSKA (reference sequence). This CDR3 has 13 amino acids. The CDR3: CSASKETNYGYTF. In nucleotides, the CDR3 is TGCAGTGCTAGTAAAGAGACTAACTATGGCTACACCTTC.

The CDR3 DNA reads TGTGCCAGCAGCGTAGAGGAGGGCGTCGGAGTCTATGGCTACACCTTC. It yields the protein CASSVEEGVGVYGYTF. This rearrangement joins TRBV9 to TRBJ1-2; D not resolved. Trimming removed 0 bases from V and 4 bases from J, with 16 bases in between. CDR1 and CDR2 from the germline V gene are SGDLS and YYNGEE. The CDR3 totals 16 residues.

The chain is built from TRBV3-1 (or the pseudogene TRBV3-2) and TRBJ2-7, with 11 nucleotides matching TRBD2. The germline CDR1 and CDR2 sequences are LGHDT and YNNKEL (reference sequence). The CDR3 is made up of 16 amino acids. V lost 5 bases and J lost 0; bases outside the gene matches: 6. The CDR3 sequence: CASSSRTSGLSYEQYF. Here the CDR3 DNA reads TGTGCCAGCAGCTCTCGGACTAGCGGGCTCTCCTACGAGCAGTACTTC.

The chain links TRBV7-2 to TRBJ2-7; D may be TRBD2 (5 bases). The CDR3 contains 14 residues. Trimming stripped 5 bases from V and 2 bases from J, with 13 bases between. Germline CDR1 and CDR2: SGHTA and FQGNSA. The CDR3 bases are TGTGCCAGCAGCCCCGGACGGGATCCCTACGAGCAGTACTTC. Protein: CASSPGRDPYEQYF.

The chain is built from TRBV15 and TRBJ1-3, with TRBD1 as a possible D gene (5 bases). Trimming left V 5 bases short and J 4 bases short, with 18 bases between. The germline CDR1 and CDR2 sequences are LNHNV and YYDKDF (reference sequence). The CDR3 spans 16 residues. CDR3 DNA: TGTGCCACCAGCCCCCGGGACTCCCTTGGAGGAAACACCATATATTTT. This codes for CATSPRDSLGGNTIYF.

V gene TRBV30 combines with J gene TRBJ1-6; 12 nucleotides agree with TRBD1. Germline lookup yields CDR1 GTSNPN and CDR2 SVGIG (reference sequence). V trimming: 0 bases; J trimming: 11 bases; junction bases outside the gene matches: 11. This CDR3 region has 17 residues. The CDR3 region is CAWSVPSRDRGHPPLHF. The CDR3 DNA sequence: TGTGCCTGGAGTGTACCCTCCCGGGACAGGGGGCATCCACCCCTCCACTTT.

The chain combines TRBV4-3 with TRBJ2-7, with 7 bases identical to TRBD2. Germline V lookup: CDR1 LGHNA, CDR2 YSLEER. The CDR3 runs to 16 residues. V lost 0 bases to trimming and J lost 2 bases; unmatched junction nucleotides: 7. Here the CDR3 DNA reads TGCGCCAGCAGCCAAGATTGGGCTAGCGGACCCTACGAGCAGTACTTC. Translating gives CASSQDWASGPYEQYF.

V is TRBV6-1 and J is TRBJ1-1; D is possibly TRBD1 (5 bases). Germline V CDR1 and CDR2: MNHNS, SASEGT. There are 13 residues in the CDR3. Trimming stripped 2 bases from V and 10 bases from J, with 14 bases between. This chain's CDR3 is CASSERWGRGAFF. In nucleotides, the CDR3 is TGTGCCAGCAGTGAAAGGTGGGGCCGCGGAGCTTTCTTT.

The gene calls are TRBV7-2 and TRBJ1-5, with 8 bases that match TRBD1. The CDR3 loop spans 15 amino acids. Germline CDR1 SGHTA, CDR2 FQGNSA. V lost 5 bases to trimming and J lost 7 bases; unmatched junction nucleotides: 10. CDR3 bases: TGTGCCAGCAGCCCTTGGACAGGGCGAGAACAGCCCCAGCATTTT. Its translation is CASSPWTGREQPQHF.

This chain uses TRBV27 with TRBJ1-5; D gene ambiguous. The CDR3 has 13 residues. V gave up 5 bases and J gave up 4 bases, with 9 bases separating them. The germline V gene encodes CDR1 MNHEY and CDR2 SMNVEV (reference sequence). CDR3 DNA sequence: TGTGCCAGCAGTCAAGCCAGGAATCAGCCCCAGCATTTT. This translates into CASSQARNQPQHF.

The V gene is TRBV7-3, the J gene TRBJ2-1; 9 nucleotides align to TRBD2. Trimming at V came to 1 base and at J to 9 bases, leaving 7 bases not matched to a gene. The V gene's germline CDR1 is SGHTA and CDR2 FQGTGA. The length of the CDR3 is 15 residues. The CDR3 coding sequence is TGTGCCAGCAGCTTAAGAGGCTCTAGCGGGGCTGAGCAGTTCTTC. Its protein product is CASSLRGSSGAEQFF.

The rearrangement joins TRBV6-5 to TRBJ1-2, with D possibly matching TRBD1 (6 bases). The V and J ends lost 5 bases and 1 base respectively, with 14 bases between them. Per germline, CDR1 MNHEY and CDR2 SVGAGI. The CDR3 length is 15 residues. The CDR3 nucleotides read TGTGCCAGCAGTAGGGGGGGGCAACATAACTATGGCTACACCTTC. As protein: CASSRGGQHNYGYTF.

V usage is TRBV5-8 and J usage is TRBJ2-5, with D maybe TRBD2 (6 bases). CDR3 length: 13 amino acids. CDR1 and CDR2 from the germline V gene are SGHTS and YDEGEE. Trimming shortened V by 7 bases and J by 10 bases, and 20 bases separated the two germline ends. As DNA, the CDR3 is TGTGCCAGCCGCGGGGTATTCGGTCTAGACCAGTACTTC. It specifies CASRGVFGLDQYF.

CDR3 sequence (DNA): TGTGCCAGCAGCTTAACTGCGGGACAGGGATCATCTAACTATGGCTACACCTTC. Translating gives CASSLTAGQGSSNYGYTF. This chain joins TRBV7-3 and TRBJ1-2; 9 positions agree with TRBD1. This CDR3 spans 18 amino acids. CDR1 is SGHTA, CDR2 FQGTGA, per germline. J was trimmed by 0 bases and V by 0 bases; bases with no gene match: 8.

This clone was found a few times. V and J are TRBV7-9 and TRBJ2-2, with 9 bases that match TRBD2. Germline-derived CDR1 and CDR2 are SEHNR and FQNEAQ (reference sequence). CDR3 size: 13 residues. The CDR3, as DNA: TGTGGTAGCGGGAGATTCAGCACCGGGGAGCTGTTTTTT. Its translation is CGSGRFSTGELFF.

The CDR3 nucleotides are TGTGCCAGCACAACCAGGCCGGGGGATGGCTACACCTTC. Translated, it gives CASTTRPGDGYTF. V and J are TRBV2 and TRBJ1-2; the D gene is possibly TRBD1 (5 bases). Germline V gene lookup returns CDR1 SNHLY and CDR2 FYNNEI. The CDR3 length is 13 residues. The V end lost 7 bases, the J end lost 6 bases, and 15 bases lay between the germline ends. The whole variable domain, filled in from reference TRBV2 and TRBJ1-2, reads EPEVTQTPSHQVTQMGQEVILRCVPISNHLYFYWYRQILGQKVEFLVSFYNNEISEKSEIFDDQFSVERPDGSNFTLKIRSTKLEDSAMYFCASTTRPGDGYTFGSGTRLTVV.

The chain employs TRBV7-9 and TRBJ1-4; D not certain. The CDR3 is 15 residues long. From germline, CDR1 is SEHNR and CDR2 FQNEAQ (reference sequence). Trimming removed 5 bases from V and 5 bases from J, with 15 bases in between. CDR3 residues: CASSPMRVPNEKLFF. CDR3 in DNA: TGTGCCAGCAGCCCCATGCGGGTTCCCAATGAAAAACTGTTTTTT.

This chain joins TRBV19 and TRBJ2-7; D not resolved. V dropped 0 bases and J dropped 2 bases, with 2 bases sitting between them. This CDR3 spans 12 amino acids. From germline, CDR1 is LNHDA and CDR2 SQIVND (reference sequence). The CDR3 is CASSIDTYEQYF. The CDR3 DNA reads TGTGCCAGTAGTATAGACACCTACGAGCAGTACTTC. The whole variable domain, filled in from reference TRBV19 and TRBJ2-7, reads DGGITQSPKYLFRKEGQNVTLSCEQNLNHDAMYWYRQDPGQGLRLIYYSQIVNDFQKGDIAEGYSVSREKKESFPLTVTSAQKNPTAFYLCASSIDTYEQYFGPGTRLTVT.